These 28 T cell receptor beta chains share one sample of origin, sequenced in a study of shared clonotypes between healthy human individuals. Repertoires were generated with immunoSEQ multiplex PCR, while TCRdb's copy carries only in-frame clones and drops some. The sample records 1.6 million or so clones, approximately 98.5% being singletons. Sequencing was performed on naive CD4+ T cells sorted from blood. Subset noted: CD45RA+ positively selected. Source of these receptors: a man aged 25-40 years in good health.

The CDR3 bases are TGTGCCAGCAGCTCGCTGGTGGGCGGGGAGCTGTTTTTT. This translates into CASSSLVGGELFF. The genes are TRBV5-6 and TRBJ2-2, with D unresolved. Deletions cut 3 bases from V and 7 bases from J, with 10 bases between. CDR1 is SGHDT and CDR2 is YYEEEE in the germline V gene. This CDR3 has 13 residues.

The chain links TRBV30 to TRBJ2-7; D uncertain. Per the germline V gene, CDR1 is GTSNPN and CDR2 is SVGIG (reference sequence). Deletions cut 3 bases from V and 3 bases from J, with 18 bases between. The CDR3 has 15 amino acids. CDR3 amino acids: CAWSSYGGVVYEQYF. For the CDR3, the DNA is TGTGCCTGGAGCTCCTACGGCGGTGTCGTCTACGAGCAGTACTTC.

Written as DNA, the CDR3 is TGCAGCGTTGGGTCTCTCGGGGAGCAGTACTTC. It specifies CSVGSLGEQYF. This chain joins TRBV29-1 and TRBJ2-7; D unclear. Germline V gives CDR1 SQVTM, CDR2 ANQGSEA. This CDR3 contains 11 residues. With 4 bases removed from V and 7 bases from J, the gap between germline ends came to 11 bases.

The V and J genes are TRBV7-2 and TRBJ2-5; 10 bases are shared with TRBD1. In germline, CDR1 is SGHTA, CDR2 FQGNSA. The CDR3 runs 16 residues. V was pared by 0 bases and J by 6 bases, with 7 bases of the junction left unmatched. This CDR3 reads CASSLAPRQGAKTQYF. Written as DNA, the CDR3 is TGTGCCAGCAGCTTAGCGCCCCGACAGGGGGCAAAGACCCAGTACTTC.

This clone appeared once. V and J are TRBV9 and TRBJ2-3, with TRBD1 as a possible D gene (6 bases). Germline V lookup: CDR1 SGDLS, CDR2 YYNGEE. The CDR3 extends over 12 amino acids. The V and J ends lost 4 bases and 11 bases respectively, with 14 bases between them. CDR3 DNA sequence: TGTGCCAGCAGCCCCCTCACGGGACAGCAGTATTTT. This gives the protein CASSPLTGQQYF.

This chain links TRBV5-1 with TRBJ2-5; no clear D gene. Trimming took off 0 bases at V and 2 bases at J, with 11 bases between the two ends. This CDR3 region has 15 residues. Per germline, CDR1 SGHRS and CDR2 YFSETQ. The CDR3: CASSLAWGSQETQYF. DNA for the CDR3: TGCGCCAGCAGCTTGGCCTGGGGAAGTCAAGAGACCCAGTACTTC.

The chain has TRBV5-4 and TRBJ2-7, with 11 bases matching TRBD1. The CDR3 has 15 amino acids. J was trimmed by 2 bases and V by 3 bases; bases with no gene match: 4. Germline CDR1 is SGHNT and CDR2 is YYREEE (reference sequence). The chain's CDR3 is CASSSRDRGAYEQYF. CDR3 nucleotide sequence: TGTGCCAGCAGCTCGCGGGACAGGGGGGCCTACGAGCAGTACTTC.

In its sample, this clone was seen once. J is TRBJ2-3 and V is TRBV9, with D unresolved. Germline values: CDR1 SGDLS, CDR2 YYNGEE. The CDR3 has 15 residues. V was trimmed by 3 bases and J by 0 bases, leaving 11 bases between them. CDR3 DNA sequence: TGTGCCAGCAGCGGTCTTGGCGCTAGCACAGATACGCAGTATTTT. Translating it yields CASSGLGASTDTQYF.

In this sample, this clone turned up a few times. CDR3 residues: CASSRDRGYNEQFF. The CDR3, as DNA: TGCGCCAGCAGCCGGGACAGGGGCTACAATGAGCAGTTCTTC. This sequence joins TRBV4-3 and TRBJ2-1; the match to TRBD1 covers 10 bases. This CDR3 comprises 14 residues. The trim removed 4 bases at V and 3 bases at J, leaving 0 bases unmatched. Germline V gene lookup returns CDR1 LGHNA and CDR2 YSLEER.

The chain's CDR3 is CASSAYSIGGNTQYF. Here the CDR3 DNA reads TGTGCCAGCAGTGCGTATTCCATCGGGGGGAATACGCAGTATTTT. The chain carries TRBV28 and TRBJ2-3, with TRBD2 identical over 7 bases. This CDR3 region has 15 residues. The junction had 12 bases not matched to a gene; V was cut back by 5 bases and J by 7 bases. Per the germline V gene, CDR1 is MDHEN and CDR2 is SYDVKM.

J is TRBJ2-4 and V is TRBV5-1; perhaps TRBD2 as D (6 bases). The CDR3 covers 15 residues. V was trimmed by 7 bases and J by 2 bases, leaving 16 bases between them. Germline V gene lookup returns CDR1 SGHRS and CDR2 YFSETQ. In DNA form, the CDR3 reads TGCGCCAGCTGGCTACCGGGGGAGACCAAAAACATTCAGTACTTC. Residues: CASWLPGETKNIQYF.

The CDR3 loop is CASSPLAEKGELFF. In nucleotides, the CDR3 is TGTGCCAGCTCACCCTTGGCAGAAAAGGGGGAACTGTTTTTT. The chain recombines TRBV18 with TRBJ1-4, with D tentatively TRBD1 (6 bases). Trimming left V 3 bases short and J 12 bases short, with 17 bases between. CDR1 and CDR2 from the germline V gene are KGHSH and LQKENI. CDR3 length: 14 amino acids.

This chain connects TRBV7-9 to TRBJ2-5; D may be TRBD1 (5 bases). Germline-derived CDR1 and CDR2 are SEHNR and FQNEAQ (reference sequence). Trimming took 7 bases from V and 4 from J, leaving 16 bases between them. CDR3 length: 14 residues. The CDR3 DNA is TGTGCCAGCACCCCTGGGGCGGACCGAGAGACCCAGTACTTC. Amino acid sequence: CASTPGADRETQYF.

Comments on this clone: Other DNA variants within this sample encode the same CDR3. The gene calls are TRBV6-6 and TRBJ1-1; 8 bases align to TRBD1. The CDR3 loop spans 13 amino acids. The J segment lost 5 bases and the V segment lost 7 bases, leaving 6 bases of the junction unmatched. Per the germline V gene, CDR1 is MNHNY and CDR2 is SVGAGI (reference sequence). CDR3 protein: CASKGQGNTEAFF. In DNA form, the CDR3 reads TGTGCCAGCAAAGGACAGGGAAATACTGAAGCTTTCTTT.

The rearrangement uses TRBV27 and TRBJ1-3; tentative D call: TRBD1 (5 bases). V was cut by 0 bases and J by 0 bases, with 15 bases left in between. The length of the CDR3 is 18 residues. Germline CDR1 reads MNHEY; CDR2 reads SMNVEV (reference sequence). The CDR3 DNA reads TGTGCCAGCAGTTTATCGGGACGGACGTTCCTCTCTGGAAACACCATATATTTT. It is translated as CASSLSGRTFLSGNTIYF.

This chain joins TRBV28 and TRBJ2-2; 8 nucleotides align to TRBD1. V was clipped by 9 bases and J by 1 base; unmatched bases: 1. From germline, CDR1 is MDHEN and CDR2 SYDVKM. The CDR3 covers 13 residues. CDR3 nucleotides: TGTGCCAGTGGACAGGGGAACACCGGGGAGCTGTTTTTT. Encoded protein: CASGQGNTGELFF. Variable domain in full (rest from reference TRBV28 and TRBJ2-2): DVKVTQSSRYLVKRTGEKVFLECVQDMDHENMFWYRQDPGLGLRLIYFSYDVKMKEKGDIPEGYSVSREKKERFSLILESASTNQTSMYLCASGQGNTGELFFGEGSRLTVL.

The chain's CDR3 is CASSPSGGVNTQYF. Here the CDR3 DNA reads TGTGCCAGCAGCCCTAGCGGGGGAGTAAATACGCAGTATTTT. This chain links TRBV11-2 with TRBJ2-3; 10 positions match TRBD2. The germline V gene has CDR1 SGHAT and CDR2 FQNNGV. The CDR3 runs to 14 residues. The J segment lost 7 bases and the V segment lost 5 bases, leaving 6 bases of the junction unmatched.

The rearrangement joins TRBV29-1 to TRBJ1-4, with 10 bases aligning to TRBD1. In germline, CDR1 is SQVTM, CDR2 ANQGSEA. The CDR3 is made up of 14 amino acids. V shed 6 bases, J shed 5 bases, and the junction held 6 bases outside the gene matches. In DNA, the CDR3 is TGCAGCGTCGGCAGGACAGGGGGAAATGAAAAACTGTTTTTT. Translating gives CSVGRTGGNEKLFF.

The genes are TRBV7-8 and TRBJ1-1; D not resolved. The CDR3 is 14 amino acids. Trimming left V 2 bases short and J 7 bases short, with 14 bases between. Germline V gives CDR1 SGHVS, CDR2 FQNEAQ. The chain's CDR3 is CASSLRSMGSEAFF. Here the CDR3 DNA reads TGTGCCAGCAGCTTACGATCGATGGGGAGTGAAGCTTTCTTT.

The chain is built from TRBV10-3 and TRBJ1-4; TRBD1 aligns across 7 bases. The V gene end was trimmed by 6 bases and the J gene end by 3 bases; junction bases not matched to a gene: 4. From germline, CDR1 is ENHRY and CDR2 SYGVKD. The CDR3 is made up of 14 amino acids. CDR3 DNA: TGTGCCATCAGCTCGACAGGGTCTAATGAAAAACTGTTTTTT. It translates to CAISSTGSNEKLFF.

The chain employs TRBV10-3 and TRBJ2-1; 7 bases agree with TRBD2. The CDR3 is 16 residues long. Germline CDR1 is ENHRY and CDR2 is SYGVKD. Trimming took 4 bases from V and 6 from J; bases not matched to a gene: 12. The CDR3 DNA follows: TGTGCCATCAGTGGGGTGTTGTGGGAGGGCCTCAATGAGCAGTTCTTC. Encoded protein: CAISGVLWEGLNEQFF.

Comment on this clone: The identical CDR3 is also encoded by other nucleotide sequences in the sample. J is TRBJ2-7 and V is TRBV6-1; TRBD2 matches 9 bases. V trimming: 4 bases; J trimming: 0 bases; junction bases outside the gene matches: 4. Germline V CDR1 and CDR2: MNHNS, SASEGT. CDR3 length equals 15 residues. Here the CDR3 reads CASSATSGPSYEQYF. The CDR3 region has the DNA TGTGCCAGCAGTGCGACTAGCGGTCCCTCCTACGAGCAGTACTTC.

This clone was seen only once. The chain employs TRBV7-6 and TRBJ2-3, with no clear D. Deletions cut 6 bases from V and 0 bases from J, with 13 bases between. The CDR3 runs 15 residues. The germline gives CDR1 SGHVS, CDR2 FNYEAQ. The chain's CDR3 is CASSPGLTSTDTQYF. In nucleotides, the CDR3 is TGTGCCAGCAGTCCCGGGCTAACTAGCACAGATACGCAGTATTTT.

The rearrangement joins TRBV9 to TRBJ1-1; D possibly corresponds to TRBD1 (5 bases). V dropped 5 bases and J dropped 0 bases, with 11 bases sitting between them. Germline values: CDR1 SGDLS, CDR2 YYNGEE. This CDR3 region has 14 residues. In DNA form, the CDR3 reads TGTGCCAGCAGTCAGGGCAGCATGAACACTGAAGCTTTCTTT. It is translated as CASSQGSMNTEAFF.

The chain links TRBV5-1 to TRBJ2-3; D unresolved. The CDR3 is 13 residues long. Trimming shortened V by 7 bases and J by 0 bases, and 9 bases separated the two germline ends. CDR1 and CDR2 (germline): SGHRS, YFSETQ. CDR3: CASALGSTDTQYF. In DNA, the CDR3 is TGCGCCAGCGCATTAGGAAGCACAGATACGCAGTATTTT.

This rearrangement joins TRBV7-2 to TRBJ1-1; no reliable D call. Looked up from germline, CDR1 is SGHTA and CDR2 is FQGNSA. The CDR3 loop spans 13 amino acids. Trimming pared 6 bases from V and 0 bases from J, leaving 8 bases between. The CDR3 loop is CASRPGMNTEAFF. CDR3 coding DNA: TGTGCCAGCAGACCCGGTATGAACACTGAAGCTTTCTTT.

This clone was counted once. Here the CDR3 DNA reads TGTGCCAGCAGCTTAACAAGATCCTACGAGCAGTACTTC. Its translation: CASSLTRSYEQYF. V gene TRBV7-9 combines with J gene TRBJ2-7; no clear D. The CDR3 is 13 amino acids. V was clipped by 2 bases and J by 1 base, with 6 bases between them. Germline values: CDR1 SEHNR, CDR2 FQNEAQ (reference sequence).

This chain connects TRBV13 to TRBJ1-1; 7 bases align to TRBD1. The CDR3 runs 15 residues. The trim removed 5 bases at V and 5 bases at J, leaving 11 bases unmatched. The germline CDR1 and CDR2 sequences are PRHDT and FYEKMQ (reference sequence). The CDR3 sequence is CASSPDRVRRTEAFF. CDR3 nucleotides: TGTGCCAGCAGCCCAGACAGGGTAAGGAGAACTGAAGCTTTCTTT.